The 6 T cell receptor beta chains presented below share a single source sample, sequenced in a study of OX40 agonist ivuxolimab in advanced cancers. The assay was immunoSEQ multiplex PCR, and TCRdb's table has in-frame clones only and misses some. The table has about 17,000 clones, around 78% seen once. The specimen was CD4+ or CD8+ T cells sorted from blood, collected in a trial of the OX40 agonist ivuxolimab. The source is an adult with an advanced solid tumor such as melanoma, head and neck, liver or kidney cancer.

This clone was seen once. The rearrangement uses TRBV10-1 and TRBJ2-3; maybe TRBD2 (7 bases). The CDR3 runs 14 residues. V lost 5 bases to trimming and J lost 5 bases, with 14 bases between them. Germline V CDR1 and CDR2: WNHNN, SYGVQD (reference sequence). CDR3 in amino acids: CASSWGGEIDTQYF. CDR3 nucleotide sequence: TGCGCCAGCAGTTGGGGGGGCGAGATAGATACGCAGTATTTT.

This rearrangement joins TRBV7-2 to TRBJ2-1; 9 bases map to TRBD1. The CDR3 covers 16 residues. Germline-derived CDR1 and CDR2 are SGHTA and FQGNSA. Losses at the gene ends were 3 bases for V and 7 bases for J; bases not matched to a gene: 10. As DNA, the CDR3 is TGTGCCAGCAGCTTCACCGGGACAGGGAGGGGAAATGAGCAGTTCTTC. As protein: CASSFTGTGRGNEQFF.

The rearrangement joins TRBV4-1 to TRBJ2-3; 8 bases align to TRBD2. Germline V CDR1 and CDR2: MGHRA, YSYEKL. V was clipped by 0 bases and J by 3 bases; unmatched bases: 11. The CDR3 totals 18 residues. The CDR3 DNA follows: TGCGCCAGCAGCCAAGAGTCGGGGAGCGGGAGTGGGACAGATACGCAGTATTTT. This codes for CASSQESGSGSGTDTQYF.

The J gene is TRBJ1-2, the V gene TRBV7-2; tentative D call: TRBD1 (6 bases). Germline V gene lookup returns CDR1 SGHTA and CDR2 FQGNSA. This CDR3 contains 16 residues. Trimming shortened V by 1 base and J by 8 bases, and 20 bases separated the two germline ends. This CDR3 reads CASSLGGAGDLQGYTF. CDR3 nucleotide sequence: TGTGCCAGCAGCTTAGGGGGGGCTGGAGATCTTCAAGGCTACACCTTC.

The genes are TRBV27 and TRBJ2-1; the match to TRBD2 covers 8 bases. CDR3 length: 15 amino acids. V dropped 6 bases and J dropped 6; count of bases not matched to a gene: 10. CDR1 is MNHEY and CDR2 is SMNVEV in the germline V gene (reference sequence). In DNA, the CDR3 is TGTGCCAGCAGCAAGGGAAGCGGGAGTGGCAATGAGCAGTTCTTC. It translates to CASSKGSGSGNEQFF.

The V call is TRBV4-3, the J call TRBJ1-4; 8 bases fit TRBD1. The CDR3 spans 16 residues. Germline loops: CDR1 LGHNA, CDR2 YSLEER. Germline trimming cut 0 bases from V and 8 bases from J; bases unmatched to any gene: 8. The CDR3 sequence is CASSQDARQGNEKLFF. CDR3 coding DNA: TGCGCCAGCAGCCAAGACGCGAGACAGGGGAACGAAAAACTGTTTTTT.